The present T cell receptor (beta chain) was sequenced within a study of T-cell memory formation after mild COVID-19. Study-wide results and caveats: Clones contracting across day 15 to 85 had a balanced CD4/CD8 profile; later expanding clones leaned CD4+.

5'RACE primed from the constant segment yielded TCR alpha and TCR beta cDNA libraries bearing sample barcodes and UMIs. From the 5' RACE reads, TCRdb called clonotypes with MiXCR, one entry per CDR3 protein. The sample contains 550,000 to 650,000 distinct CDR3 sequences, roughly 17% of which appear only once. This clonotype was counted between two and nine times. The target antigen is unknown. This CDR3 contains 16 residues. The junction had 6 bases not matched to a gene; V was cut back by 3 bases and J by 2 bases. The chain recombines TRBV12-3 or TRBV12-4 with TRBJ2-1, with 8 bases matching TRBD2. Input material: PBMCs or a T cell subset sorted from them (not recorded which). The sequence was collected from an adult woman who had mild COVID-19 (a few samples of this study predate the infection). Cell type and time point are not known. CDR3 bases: TGTGCCAGCAGTTTCGGGGTTAGCGGGGCCTACAATGAGCAGTTCTTC. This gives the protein CASSFGVSGAYNEQFF.